This is a list of T cell receptor beta chains from one sample in a study of cytomegalovirus exposure and HLA in healthy donors. TCRdb's copy holds only in-frame clones and misses some; the assay was immunoSEQ multiplex PCR. The table includes about 140,000 clones, around 90% detected once. The sequenced material came from PBMCs. Receptors originate from a woman between 40 and 50 years old in good health and CMV-seronegative. CDR3s include the opening cysteine and the closing phenylalanine or tryptophan. The order of the fields is J gene, D gene, V gene, clone size, CDR3 protein, CDR3 DNA. The D gene is left open where the match is weak. Clone size appears in some rows only: once, few, many, or a class for an expanded clone.

TRBJ2-1	NA	TRBV10-3	NA	CAISVLGADEQFF	TGTGCCATCAGTGTGTTGGGAGCGGACGAGCAGTTCTTC
TRBJ2-3	NA	TRBV9	NA	CASSVGDSSTDTQYF	TGTGCCAGCAGCGTAGGGGACTCTAGCACAGATACGCAGTATTTT
TRBJ1-5	NA	TRBV15	NA	CATSRSWGDFSNQPQHF	TGTGCCACCAGCAGGTCTTGGGGCGATTTTAGCAATCAGCCCCAGCATTTT
TRBJ2-1	NA	TRBV27	NA	CASSFGGYNSYNEQFF	TGTGCCAGCAGTTTTGGCGGCTACAACTCCTACAATGAGCAGTTCTTC
TRBJ2-1	TRBD2	TRBV9	NA	CASSGGTSGVMGEQFF	TGTGCCAGCAGCGGGGGGACTAGCGGCGTTATGGGTGAGCAGTTCTTC
TRBJ2-4	NA	TRBV19	NA	CASGSRGNIQYF	TGTGCCAGCGGGAGTCGAGGAAACATTCAGTACTTC
TRBJ2-7	TRBD2	TRBV2	once	CASSQGLEGSGQYF	TGTGCCAGCAGCCAAGGACTAGAAGGGAGTGGGCAGTACTTC
TRBJ2-5	NA	TRBV27	NA	CASSLRVGAEETQYF	TGTGCCAGCAGCTTGCGGGTGGGGGCGGAAGAGACCCAGTACTTC
TRBJ2-7	NA	TRBV11-2	once	CASSFGNSYEQYF	TGTGCCAGCAGCTTCGGGAATTCCTACGAGCAGTACTTC
TRBJ2-1	NA	TRBV6-1	NA	CASSAQEDEQFF	TGTGCCAGCAGTGCCCAGGAAGATGAGCAGTTCTTC
TRBJ1-2	NA	TRBV27	NA	CASSGGAGAGYTF	TGTGCCAGCAGTGGGGGGGCTGGAGCTGGCTACACCTTC
TRBJ2-1	NA	TRBV13	NA	CASSLGQSYNEQFF	TGTGCCAGCAGCTTGGGGCAGTCCTACAATGAGCAGTTCTTC
TRBJ1-1	NA	TRBV7-9	NA	CASSYDKPEAFF	TGTGCCAGCAGCTACGACAAACCTGAAGCTTTCTTT
TRBJ1-4	NA	TRBV28	NA	CASRSGQGIEKLFF	TGTGCCAGCAGGTCAGGACAAGGAATTGAAAAACTGTTTTTT
TRBJ2-6	TRBD2	TRBV6-5	NA	CATRSGGGANVLTF	TGTGCCACACGTAGCGGGGGTGGGGCCAACGTCCTGACTTTC
TRBJ2-3	NA	TRBV5-6	NA	CASSFSPGLTDTQYF	TGTGCCAGCAGCTTCTCACCAGGCCTCACAGATACGCAGTATTTT
TRBJ1-4	TRBD1	TRBV5-6	NA	CASSRTGVNEKLFF	TGTGCCAGCAGCCGGACAGGGGTGAATGAAAAACTGTTTTTT
TRBJ2-1	TRBD1	TRBV4-1	NA	CASSQGQGINEQFF	TGCGCCAGCAGCCAGGGACAGGGGATAAATGAGCAGTTCTTC